Listed below are T cell receptor beta chains from one sample, sequenced in a study of shared clonotypes between healthy human individuals. The repertoire was sequenced with immunoSEQ multiplex PCR; TCRdb's copy has only in-frame clones and lacks some. The sample gives 1.5 million to 2.5 million clones, about 95% of which show up once; 1.2% is in the top ten. What was sequenced was naive CD8+ T cells sorted from blood. The receptors originated from a young man in good health. The conserved cysteine and the conserved F or W are not part of the CDR3 here.

>14|TRBJ2-7|TRBV9
ASSVEGRTAPSEQY
>13|TRBJ2-1|TRBV7-9
ASSWSGLAGVEQF
>11|TRBJ1-5|TRBV2
ASSGQGSQPQH
>12|TRBJ2-7|TRBV5-1
ASSLLGGDYEQY
>15|TRBJ2-5|TRBV2
ASSGGLMGLAGETQY
>13|TRBJ1-1|TRBV5-1
ASSLGPGDNTEAF
>13|TRBJ2-7|TRBV15
ATSRDASGYYEQY
>12|TRBJ1-6|TRBV4-1
ASSLPSLNSPLH
>16|TRBJ2-6|TRBV6-4
ASQGGTGAPRGANVLT
>14|TRBJ2-7|TRBV15
ATSRVFSTVTYEQY
>12|TRBJ2-7|TRBV27
ASSPQDRSYEQY
>12|TRBJ1-2|TRBV5-6
ASSLEGGVYGYT
>12|TRBJ2-7|TRBV27
ASSLGNGGYEQY
>12|TRBJ2-7|TRBV7-9
ASSFLSGYYEQY
>13|TRBJ1-5|TRBV6-1
ATTGTMESNQPQH
>13|TRBJ2-1|TRBV9
ASSVDGGDYNEQF
>12|TRBJ2-7|TRBV4-2
ASSQGEGAYEQY
>12|TRBJ2-7|TRBV29-1
SVDAGTGSYEQY
>10|TRBJ2-7|TRBV6-6
ASSYSMDEQY
>13|TRBJ1-4|TRBV5-6
ASSLAAGTEEKLF
>12|TRBJ2-3|TRBV4-1
ASSHYEGTDTQY
>11|TRBJ1-6|TRBV6-5
ASSYGADSPLH
>14|TRBJ2-2|TRBV2
ASRDAGQGRTGELF
>12|TRBJ2-5|TRBV16
ASSTPTGRETQY
>14|TRBJ2-7|TRBV27
ASSPSSGVYSYEQY
>11|TRBJ2-7|TRBV5-4
ASSFRHSYEQY
>9|TRBJ2-1|TRBV10-2
ASSQGSSVF
>11|TRBJ1-1|TRBV9
ASGAERDTEAF
>12|TRBJ2-7|TRBV15
ATTFGGEAYEQY
>14|TRBJ2-7|TRBV7-8
ASSLQKAGSSYEQY
>14|TRBJ2-3|TRBV9
ASSVEGGSPTDTQY
>13|TRBJ2-1|TRBV10-2
ASSPPGAAVDEQF
>11|TRBJ2-7|TRBV2
ASSEPAGVEQY
>14|TRBJ1-5|TRBV27
ASSPTGVTSNQPQH
>9|TRBJ2-7|TRBV13
ASSLDYEQY
>12|TRBJ2-7|TRBV9
ASSVDGFTYEQY
>12|TRBJ2-1|TRBV5-6
ASSFGQGVVWQF
>13|TRBJ2-1|TRBV15
ATSRVSGSYNEQF
>13|TRBJ2-3|TRBV7-2
ASSQTPISTDTQY
>13|TRBJ2-2|TRBV4-1
ASSSSHTNTGELF
>17|TRBJ2-1|TRBV6-1
ASSEVGTSGRDDYNEQF
>15|TRBJ1-4|TRBV6-1
ASSEAGGAAPNEKLF
>9|TRBJ1-2|TRBV7-9
ASSQTGGYT
>11|TRBJ2-7|TRBV27
ASSPGTINEQY
>13|TRBJ2-7|TRBV7-8
ASSLGGGPLGEQY
>13|TRBJ1-5|TRBV30
AWSSRGLGNQPQH
>11|TRBJ1-4|TRBV4-1
ASSVRRGEKLF
>11|TRBJ2-7|TRBV28
ASSSQGAYEQY
>15|TRBJ2-5|TRBV9
ASSVEGGAGPQETQY
>13|TRBJ2-7|TRBV12-2
ASRPRGRLPYEQY
>14|TRBJ2-1|TRBV27
ASRPFSSGGYNEQF
>15|TRBJ2-1|TRBV9
ASSVSLAESSYNEQF
>11|TRBJ1-1|TRBV5-1
ASNPGMNTEAF
>13|TRBJ2-2|TRBV6-5
ASSYSSLATGELF
>13|TRBJ1-1|TRBV13
ASSLWLGIWTEAF
>13|TRBJ2-7|TRBV9
ASSDRDSFSYEQY
>12|TRBJ1-4|TRBV27
ASSLGGVGEKLF
>17|TRBJ2-7|TRBV4-1
ASSQELGSEPTSSYEQY
>13|TRBJ2-7|TRBV27
ASSLRATATYEQY
>11|TRBJ2-3|TRBV30
AWNDLSTDTQY